Each of the 29 T cell receptor beta chains below was sequenced from the same sample in a study of blood T cell repertoires in COVID-19. Profiled with immunoSEQ multiplex PCR; TCRdb holds only in-frame clones, not every one. The sample contains a few hundred thousand clones, over 80% of which appear only once. Sequenced sample: PBMCs or T cells enriched from blood (not recorded which). The receptors were sampled from a woman aged 45-59 years who had recovered from COVID-19.

This rearrangement joins TRBV15 to TRBJ1-3; the match to TRBD1 covers 10 bases. The CDR3 sequence is 16 residues long. J gave up 2 bases and V 3 bases, and 4 bases lay outside the gene matches. Germline values: CDR1 LNHNV, CDR2 YYDKDF (reference sequence). CDR3 amino acids: CATSSGTGVPGNTIYF. CDR3 bases: TGTGCCACCAGCAGCGGGACAGGGGTCCCTGGAAACACCATATATTTT. Full variable domain (missing parts from reference TRBV15 and TRBJ1-3): DAMVIQNPRYQVTQFGKPVTLSCSQTLNHNVMYWYQQKSSQAPKLLFHYYDKDFNNEADTPDNFQSRRPNTSFCFLDIRSPGLGDTAMYLCATSSGTGVPGNTIYFGEGSWLTVV.

This clone appeared a few times. This chain connects TRBV2 to TRBJ2-3; TRBD2 aligns across 7 bases. V was pared by 4 bases and J by 1 base, with 5 bases of the junction left unmatched. Germline lookup yields CDR1 SNHLY and CDR2 FYNNEI. CDR3 length equals 15 residues. CDR3 coding DNA: TGTGCCAGCAGTGTCGATGCGGGAGGCACAGATACGCAGTATTTT. It is translated as CASSVDAGGTDTQYF.

This sequence joins TRBV18 and TRBJ2-2; 7 bases are a match to TRBD1. V was pared by 3 bases and J by 0 bases, with 13 bases of the junction left unmatched. The CDR3 length is 19 residues. Looked up from germline, CDR1 is KGHSH and CDR2 is LQKENI. CDR3 coding DNA: TGTGCCAGCTCACCTCGGAGGAGAGGGGGCACTTCGAACACCGGGGAGCTGTTTTTT. It translates to CASSPRRRGGTSNTGELFF.

The chain has TRBV27 and TRBJ1-2, with D perhaps matching TRBD1 (5 bases). V was shortened by 3 bases and J by 8 bases, with 13 bases between the two germline ends. The CDR3 contains 13 residues. The germline V gene encodes CDR1 MNHEY and CDR2 SMNVEV (reference sequence). This chain's CDR3 is CASSFRQGGGYTF. The CDR3 DNA reads TGTGCCAGCAGTTTCAGGCAGGGAGGAGGCTACACCTTC.

This clone has only a few counts. The chain is built from TRBV6-1 and TRBJ2-1; 7 nucleotides agree with TRBD1. The J segment lost 4 bases and the V segment lost 6 bases, leaving 3 bases of the junction unmatched. Germline assignment: CDR1 MNHNS and CDR2 SASEGT. The CDR3 covers 13 residues. CDR3 residues: CASSRDSYNEQFF. The CDR3 coding sequence is TGTGCCAGCAGCCGGGACAGTTACAATGAGCAGTTCTTC.

The count of this clone is one. The chain joins TRBV25-1 to TRBJ1-1, with a tentative D call TRBD1 (6 bases). V was trimmed by 3 bases and J by 11 bases, leaving 19 bases between them. CDR1 and CDR2 from the germline V gene are MGHDK and SYGVNS. CDR3 size: 14 residues. CDR3 sequence reads: CASSDTGRGYSAFF. The CDR3 DNA is TGTGCCAGCAGTGATACAGGAAGGGGGTATAGCGCTTTCTTT.

The sample holds one count of this clone. The chain carries TRBV6-2 or TRBV6-3 and TRBJ1-2; a weak D match, TRBD1 (5 bases). CDR3 length: 13 amino acids. V lost 2 bases to trimming and J lost 9 bases, with 13 bases between them. Germline CDR1 MNHEY, CDR2 SVGEGT. The chain's CDR3 is CASSYGGVYSYTF. The CDR3 DNA reads as TGTGCCAGCAGTTACGGAGGGGTTTACAGCTACACCTTC.

The genes are TRBV9 and TRBJ2-5; a weak D match, TRBD2 (7 bases). CDR1 and CDR2 (germline): SGDLS, YYNGEE. The CDR3 runs to 14 residues. Between the trimmed V and J ends, which lost 1 base and 4 bases, there was a span of 11 bases. Here the CDR3 reads CASSVSRGGETQYF. As DNA, the CDR3 is TGTGCCAGCAGCGTATCGAGGGGGGGAGAGACCCAGTACTTC.

The chain has TRBV7-2 and TRBJ1-2, with 10 bases lining up with TRBD1. Looked up from germline, CDR1 is SGHTA and CDR2 is FQGNSA. V lost 4 bases and J lost 5; bases outside the gene matches: 13. There are 17 residues in the CDR3. The CDR3 DNA is TGTGCCAGCAGCTCACGGTCCACGACAGGGGGCGGTTATGGCTACACCTTC. It translates to CASSSRSTTGGGYGYTF. Complete variable domain (other parts from reference TRBV7-2 and TRBJ1-2): GAGVSQSPSNKVTEKGKDVELRCDPISGHTALYWYRQSLGQGLEFLIYFQGNSAPDKSGLPSDRFSAERTGGSVSTLTIQRTQQEDSAVYLCASSSRSTTGGGYGYTFGSGTRLTVV.

This clone was seen a handful of times. The rearrangement uses TRBV6-5 and TRBJ1-2; weak D call: TRBD1 (5 bases). The V gene lost 7 bases and the J gene lost 6 bases, with 15 bases spanning the gap. The CDR3 is 13 residues long. CDR1 is MNHEY, CDR2 SVGAGI, per germline. The CDR3 DNA reads as TGTGCCAGCATGTGGGGGGGTTTCGATGGCTACACCTTC. The encoded protein is CASMWGGFDGYTF.

The J gene is TRBJ1-2, the V gene TRBV19; possible D gene TRBD1, 5 bases. The CDR3 totals 16 residues. Germline CDR1 LNHDA, CDR2 SQIVND (reference sequence). V dropped 4 bases and J dropped 4 bases, with 19 bases sitting between them. CDR3 nucleotide sequence: TGTGCCAGTAGTAATCTGGGAGGGGCGACGGTCTATGGCTACACCTTC. It specifies CASSNLGGATVYGYTF. Full variable domain (missing parts from reference TRBV19 and TRBJ1-2): DGGITQSPKYLFRKEGQNVTLSCEQNLNHDAMYWYRQDPGQGLRLIYYSQIVNDFQKGDIAEGYSVSREKKESFPLTVTSAQKNPTAFYLCASSNLGGATVYGYTFGSGTRLTVV.

This sequence joins TRBV11-1 and TRBJ1-1; D is unresolved. V dropped 2 bases and J dropped 7 bases, with 11 bases sitting between them. This CDR3 contains 13 residues. CDR1 and CDR2 from the germline V gene are SGHAT and FQDESV (reference sequence). CDR3 DNA: TGTGCCAGCAGCTTACCAGGAAAAGGTGAAGCTTTCTTT. Its translation: CASSLPGKGEAFF.

This clone was counted a single time. The rearrangement links TRBV7-4 to TRBJ2-1; 9 nucleotides match TRBD2. After removal of 3 bases from V and 6 bases from J, the junction contained 9 bases not matched to a gene. The germline V gene encodes CDR1 SGHVT and CDR2 SQSDAQ. The CDR3 is made up of 16 amino acids. The CDR3, as DNA: TGTGCCAGCAGCTTGCCGGGGACTAGCCTAGGCAATGAGCAGTTCTTC. Residues: CASSLPGTSLGNEQFF.

This clone was observed once. Other DNA sequences in the sample encode the same CDR3. The chain uses TRBV19 and TRBJ1-1, with D maybe TRBD1 (5 bases). Per germline, CDR1 LNHDA and CDR2 SQIVND (reference sequence). The CDR3 spans 14 residues. Trimming took 3 bases from V and 1 from J, leaving 9 bases between them. CDR3 nucleotide sequence: TGTGCCAGTAGTATCCAGGGCCCGAACACTGAAGCTTTCTTT. Translation: CASSIQGPNTEAFF.

The rearrangement uses TRBV27 and TRBJ2-7; D may be TRBD2 (5 bases). Germline V gives CDR1 MNHEY, CDR2 SMNVEV (reference sequence). With 10 bases removed from V and 3 bases from J, the gap between germline ends came to 22 bases. This CDR3 is 15 amino acids long. The CDR3 loop reads CATPTLIYSGYEQYF. CDR3 bases: TGTGCCACTCCAACTCTCATATACAGCGGCTACGAGCAGTACTTC.

The V and J genes are TRBV11-1 and TRBJ1-2; D is ambiguous. The CDR3 length is 15 residues. The V end lost 5 bases, the J end lost 0 bases, and 13 bases lay between the germline ends. Per germline, CDR1 SGHAT and CDR2 FQDESV (reference sequence). CDR3 region: CASSRGSGANYGYTF. In DNA, the CDR3 is TGTGCCAGCAGCCGCGGGTCGGGTGCTAACTATGGCTACACCTTC.

The rearrangement links TRBV11-2 to TRBJ2-6; D perhaps matches TRBD2 (6 bases). CDR1 and CDR2 from the germline V gene are SGHAT and FQNNGV. V lost 2 bases, J lost 1 base, and 18 bases lay in between. The CDR3 sequence is 19 residues long. The CDR3 region has the DNA TGTGCCAGCAGCTTATTAATTACGGGGGTCTGGTCTGGGGCCAACGTCCTGACTTTC. This encodes CASSLLITGVWSGANVLTF.

This clone was recorded a few times. The CDR3 bases are TGCGCCAGCAGCCAGGGGGGGACAGGCAATTCACCCCTCCACTTT. Translated, it gives CASSQGGTGNSPLHF. The rearrangement uses TRBV4-3 and TRBJ1-6; TRBD1 matches at 8 bases. Germline CDR1 and CDR2: LGHNA and YSLEER. The CDR3 contains 15 residues. V was pared by 3 bases and J by 7 bases, with 5 bases of the junction left unmatched.

The J gene is TRBJ2-1, the V gene TRBV7-9; D remains ambiguous. From germline, CDR1 is SEHNR and CDR2 FQNEAQ (reference sequence). The germline V and J ends were trimmed by 5 bases and 11 bases, with 13 bases remaining between them. There are 12 residues in the CDR3. The CDR3 protein is CASSLDTIKQFF. CDR3 DNA: TGTGCCAGCAGCCTTGACACCATCAAGCAGTTCTTC.

This clone came up a few times. This sequence joins TRBV12-3 or TRBV12-4 and TRBJ1-1; the D gene is possibly TRBD1 (5 bases). The CDR3 consists of 12 residues. V lost 3 bases and J lost 10, with 12 bases in between. The CDR3 region has the DNA TGTGCCAGCAGTTTTCGGGGGAAGGGAGCTTTCTTT. It encodes CASSFRGKGAFF.

The rearrangement joins TRBV4-2 to TRBJ1-1; no firm D call. This CDR3 has 16 amino acids. The germline V and J ends were trimmed by 0 bases and 0 bases, with 11 bases remaining between them. CDR1 LGHNA and CDR2 YNFKEQ come from the germline V gene. CDR3 in amino acids: CASSQEWAGMNTEAFF. CDR3 bases: TGTGCCAGCAGCCAAGAGTGGGCAGGTATGAACACTGAAGCTTTCTTT.

The V gene is TRBV29-1, the J gene TRBJ1-2; a weak D match, TRBD1 (5 bases). V dropped 2 bases and J dropped 3 bases, with 13 bases sitting between them. The CDR3 loop spans 14 amino acids. Germline loops: CDR1 SQVTM, CDR2 ANQGSEA. For the CDR3, the DNA is TGCAGCGTTGAATCCGGGACTGCTTACTATGGCTACACCTTC. It translates to CSVESGTAYYGYTF.

The rearrangement joins TRBV5-4 to TRBJ1-1; the D gene is possibly TRBD1 (5 bases). The CDR3 runs to 14 residues. Germline V gene sequence: CDR1 SGHNT, CDR2 YYREEE (reference sequence). V gave up 2 bases and J gave up 2 bases, with 10 bases separating them. CDR3 sequence (DNA): TGTGCCAGCAGCTTAACAGGAGTAAACACTGAAGCTTTCTTT. It translates to CASSLTGVNTEAFF.

This clone has only a few counts. This sequence joins TRBV5-5 and TRBJ1-5, with D possibly being TRBD1 (6 bases). CDR3 size: 15 residues. V was pared by 3 bases and J by 0 bases, with 10 bases between. Per germline, CDR1 SGHKS and CDR2 YYEKEE (reference sequence). The CDR3 nucleotides read TGTGCCAGCAGCTGGGGACAAAATAGCAATCAGCCCCAGCATTTT. Its protein is CASSWGQNSNQPQHF.

CDR3 residues: CASTEQGDGYTF. The CDR3 nucleotides are TGTGCCAGTACCGAACAGGGAGATGGCTACACCTTC. The rearrangement links TRBV19 to TRBJ1-2; D might be TRBD1 (6 bases). CDR1 is LNHDA, CDR2 SQIVND, per germline (reference sequence). Trimming removed 7 bases at V and 6 bases at J, with 12 bases between. This CDR3 contains 12 residues.

V usage is TRBV18 and J usage is TRBJ1-1; tentative D call: TRBD1 (5 bases). This CDR3 comprises 14 residues. The V gene's germline CDR1 is KGHSH and CDR2 LQKENI. Trimming shortened V by 6 bases and J by 1 base, and 12 bases separated the two germline ends. DNA of the CDR3: TGTGCCAGCTCGGGGCAGTCCCAGAACACTGAAGCTTTCTTT. It translates to CASSGQSQNTEAFF.

The chain employs TRBV28 and TRBJ1-6; weak D call: TRBD1 (5 bases). The V gene's germline CDR1 is MDHEN and CDR2 SYDVKM. Deletions cut 10 bases from V and 10 bases from J, with 14 bases between. This CDR3 has 12 residues. The DNA for the CDR3 is TGTGCCATCGGGCAGGGAAACTCACCCCTCCACTTT. Encoded protein: CAIGQGNSPLHF.

In its sample, this clone was seen a few times. The chain recombines TRBV2 with TRBJ2-4; 10 nucleotides agree with TRBD2. The CDR3 loop spans 16 amino acids. Germline lookup yields CDR1 SNHLY and CDR2 FYNNEI. J was trimmed by 1 base and V by 6 bases; bases with no gene match: 6. CDR3 coding DNA: TGTGCCAGCAGAGACATTAGCGGGAGGGCCAAAAACATTCAGTACTTC. It translates to CASRDISGRAKNIQYF.

The chain recombines TRBV25-1 with TRBJ1-2, with unresolved D. The germline CDR1 and CDR2 sequences are MGHDK and SYGVNS. Between the trimmed V and J ends, which lost 3 bases and 0 bases, there was a span of 11 bases. The CDR3 consists of 15 residues. Here the CDR3 reads CASSDGGRSNYGYTF. The CDR3 nucleotides are TGTGCCAGCAGTGATGGTGGGAGATCTAACTATGGCTACACCTTC.